The entry below describes one T cell receptor (beta chain). Its antigen remains unknown. These data come from a study of metastatic and nonmetastatic thyroid tumors. Across the whole study: Repertoires from blood and tumor or nodule tissue of malignant and benign thyroid patients were compared. General observations from the study: Patients with malignant thyroid tumors reportedly had significantly higher TCR beta diversity than those with benign nodules, in blood and tumor.

Among the patients, none had received any treatment before thyroid surgery. TCRdb redid the clone calls on the PCR reads using MiXCR. The sample records about 18,000 clones, 34% being singletons. Sequenced: tumor tissue. The TCR sequence derives from a female donor with papillary thyroid cancer or a benign thyroid nodule (not recorded which). Some clones in this sample may be carry-over from other donors' samples.

CDR3 in DNA: TGCAGTGCTATCTACCTGGGACAGGTAGAAGCTTTCTTT. Its protein product is CSAIYLGQVEAFF. The chain links TRBV20-1 to TRBJ1-1; 8 bases fit TRBD1. Trimming at V came to 4 bases and at J to 8 bases, leaving 9 bases not matched to a gene. The germline V gene has CDR1 DFQATT and CDR2 SNEGSKA (reference sequence). The CDR3 contains 13 residues.